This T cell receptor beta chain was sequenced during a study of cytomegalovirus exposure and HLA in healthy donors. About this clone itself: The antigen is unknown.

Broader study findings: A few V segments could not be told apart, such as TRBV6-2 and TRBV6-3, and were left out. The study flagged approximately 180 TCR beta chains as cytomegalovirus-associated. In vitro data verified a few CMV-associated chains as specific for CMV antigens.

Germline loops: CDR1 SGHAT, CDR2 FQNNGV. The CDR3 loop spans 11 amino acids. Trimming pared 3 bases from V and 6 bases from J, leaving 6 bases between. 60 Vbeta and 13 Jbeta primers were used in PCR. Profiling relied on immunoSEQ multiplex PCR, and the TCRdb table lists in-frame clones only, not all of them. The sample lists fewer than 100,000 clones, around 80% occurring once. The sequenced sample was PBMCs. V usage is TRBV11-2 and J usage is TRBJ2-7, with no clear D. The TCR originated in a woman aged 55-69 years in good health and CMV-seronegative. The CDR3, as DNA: TGTGCCAGCAGCTTTATGGCCGAGCAGTACTTC. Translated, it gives CASSFMAEQYF.